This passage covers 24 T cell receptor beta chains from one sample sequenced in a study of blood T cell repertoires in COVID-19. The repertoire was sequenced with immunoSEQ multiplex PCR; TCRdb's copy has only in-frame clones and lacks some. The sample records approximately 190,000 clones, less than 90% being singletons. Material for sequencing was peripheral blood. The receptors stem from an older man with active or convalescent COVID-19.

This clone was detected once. CDR3 in amino acids: CASSILAGNNQPQHF. CDR3 bases: TGTGCCAGTAGTATTCTGGCGGGGAACAATCAGCCCCAGCATTTT. The rearrangement links TRBV19 to TRBJ1-5; unclear D gene. Between the trimmed V and J ends, which lost 3 bases and 3 bases, there was a span of 12 bases. In germline, CDR1 is LNHDA, CDR2 SQIVND (reference sequence). CDR3 length: 15 residues.

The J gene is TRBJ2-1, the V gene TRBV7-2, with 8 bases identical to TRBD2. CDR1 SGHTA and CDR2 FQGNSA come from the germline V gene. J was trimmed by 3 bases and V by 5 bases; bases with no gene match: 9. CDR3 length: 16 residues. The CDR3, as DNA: TGTGCCAGCAGCCCGGGGGGCGGGGGGCTCTACAATGAGCAGTTCTTC. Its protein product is CASSPGGGGLYNEQFF.

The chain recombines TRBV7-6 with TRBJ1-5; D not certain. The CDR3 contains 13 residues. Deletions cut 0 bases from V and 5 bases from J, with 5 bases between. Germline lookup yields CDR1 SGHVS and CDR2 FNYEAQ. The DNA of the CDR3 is TGTGCCAGCAGCTTAGCCGTCCATCAGCCCCAGCATTTT. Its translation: CASSLAVHQPQHF.

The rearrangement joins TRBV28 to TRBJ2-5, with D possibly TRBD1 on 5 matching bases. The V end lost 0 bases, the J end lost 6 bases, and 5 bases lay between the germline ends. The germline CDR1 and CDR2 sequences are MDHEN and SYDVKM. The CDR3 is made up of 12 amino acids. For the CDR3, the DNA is TGTGCCAGCAGTTTATGGGGGCAGACCCAGTACTTC. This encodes CASSLWGQTQYF.

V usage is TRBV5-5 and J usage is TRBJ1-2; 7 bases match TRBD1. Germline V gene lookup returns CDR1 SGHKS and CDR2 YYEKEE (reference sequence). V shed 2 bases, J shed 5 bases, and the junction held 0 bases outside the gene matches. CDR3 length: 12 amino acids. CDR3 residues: CASSLQGYGYTF. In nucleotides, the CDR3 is TGTGCCAGCAGCTTACAGGGGTATGGCTACACCTTC.

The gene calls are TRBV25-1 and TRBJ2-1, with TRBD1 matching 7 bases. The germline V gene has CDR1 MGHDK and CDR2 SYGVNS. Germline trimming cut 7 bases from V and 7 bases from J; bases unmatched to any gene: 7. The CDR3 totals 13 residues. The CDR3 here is CASIRTGANEQFF. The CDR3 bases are TGTGCCAGCATACGGACAGGAGCGAATGAGCAGTTCTTC.

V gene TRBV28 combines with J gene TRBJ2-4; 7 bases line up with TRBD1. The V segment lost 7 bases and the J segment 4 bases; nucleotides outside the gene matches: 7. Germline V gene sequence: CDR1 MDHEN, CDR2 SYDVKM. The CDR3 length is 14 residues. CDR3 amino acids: CASTPGQQKNIQYF. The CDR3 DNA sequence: TGTGCCAGCACCCCGGGACAGCAGAAAAACATTCAGTACTTC.

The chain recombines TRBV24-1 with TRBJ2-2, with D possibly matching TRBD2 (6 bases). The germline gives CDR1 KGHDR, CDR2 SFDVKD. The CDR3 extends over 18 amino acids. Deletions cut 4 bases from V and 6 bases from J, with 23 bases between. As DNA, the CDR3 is TGTGCCACCAGTGACCCTAGCGTCCCTACGGCGACCCCCGGGGAGCTGTTTTTT. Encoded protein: CATSDPSVPTATPGELFF.

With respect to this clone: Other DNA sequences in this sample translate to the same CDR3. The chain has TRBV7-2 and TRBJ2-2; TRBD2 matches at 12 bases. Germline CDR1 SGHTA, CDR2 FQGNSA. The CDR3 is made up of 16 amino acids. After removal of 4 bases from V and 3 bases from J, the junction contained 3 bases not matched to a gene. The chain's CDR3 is CASSSGLAGYTGELFF. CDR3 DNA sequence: TGTGCCAGCAGCTCGGGACTAGCGGGCTACACCGGGGAGCTGTTTTTT.

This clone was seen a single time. CDR3 nucleotide sequence: TGTGCCAGTAGTATCGGGGGGACTAGCGCATACAATGAGCAGTTCTTC. It specifies CASSIGGTSAYNEQFF. This chain uses TRBV19 with TRBJ2-1, with TRBD2 identical over 10 bases. The junction had 6 bases not matched to a gene; V was cut back by 3 bases and J by 4 bases. The CDR3 is made up of 16 amino acids. Germline assignment: CDR1 LNHDA and CDR2 SQIVND (reference sequence).

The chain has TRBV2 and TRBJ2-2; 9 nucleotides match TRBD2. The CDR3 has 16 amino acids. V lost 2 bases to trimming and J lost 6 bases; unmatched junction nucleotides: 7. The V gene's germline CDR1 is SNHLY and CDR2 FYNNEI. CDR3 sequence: CASSERGLARAGELFF. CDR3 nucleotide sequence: TGTGCCAGCAGTGAACGCGGACTAGCGAGGGCCGGGGAGCTGTTTTTT.

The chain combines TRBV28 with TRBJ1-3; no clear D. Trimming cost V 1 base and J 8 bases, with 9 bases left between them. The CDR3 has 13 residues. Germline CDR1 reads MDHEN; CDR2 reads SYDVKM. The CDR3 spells CASSLSVGDTIYF. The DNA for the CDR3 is TGTGCCAGCAGTTTATCTGTCGGAGACACCATATATTTT.

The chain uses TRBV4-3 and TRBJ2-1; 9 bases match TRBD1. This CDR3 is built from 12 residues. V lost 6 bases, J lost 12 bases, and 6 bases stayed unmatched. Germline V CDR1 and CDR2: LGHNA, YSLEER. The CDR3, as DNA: TGCGCCAGCAGTTACAGGGGGCGACGGCAGTTCTTC. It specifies CASSYRGRRQFF.

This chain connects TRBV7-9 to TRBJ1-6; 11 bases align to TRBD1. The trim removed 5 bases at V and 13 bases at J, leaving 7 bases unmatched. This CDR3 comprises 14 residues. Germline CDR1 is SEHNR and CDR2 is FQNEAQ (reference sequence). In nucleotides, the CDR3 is TGTGCCAGCAGCCCTGGACAGGGGGCCTCTCCCCTCCACTTT. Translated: CASSPGQGASPLHF.

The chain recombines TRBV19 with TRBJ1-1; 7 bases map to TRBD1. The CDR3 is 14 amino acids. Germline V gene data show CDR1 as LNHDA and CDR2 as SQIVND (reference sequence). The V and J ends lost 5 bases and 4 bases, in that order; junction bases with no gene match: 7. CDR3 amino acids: CASSPRQGGTEAFF. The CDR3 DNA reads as TGTGCCAGTAGTCCCCGACAGGGTGGCACTGAAGCTTTCTTT.

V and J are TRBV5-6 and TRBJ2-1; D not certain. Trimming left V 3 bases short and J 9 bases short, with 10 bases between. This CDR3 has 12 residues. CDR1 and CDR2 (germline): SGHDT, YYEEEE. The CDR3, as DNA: TGTGCCAGCAGCTCCCGATTGAGTGAGCAGTTCTTC. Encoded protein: CASSSRLSEQFF.

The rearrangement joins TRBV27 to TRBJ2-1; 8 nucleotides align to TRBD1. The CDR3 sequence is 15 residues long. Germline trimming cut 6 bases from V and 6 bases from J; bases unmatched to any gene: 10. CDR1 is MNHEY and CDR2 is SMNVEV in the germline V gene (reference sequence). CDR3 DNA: TGTGCCAGCAGAGCCTCAGGGGGCGCGGGCAATGAGCAGTTCTTC. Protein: CASRASGGAGNEQFF.

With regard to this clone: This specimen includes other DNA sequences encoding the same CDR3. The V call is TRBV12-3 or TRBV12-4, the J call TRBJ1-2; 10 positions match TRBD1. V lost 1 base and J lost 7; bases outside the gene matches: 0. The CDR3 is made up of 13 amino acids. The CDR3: CASSLGTGGGYTF. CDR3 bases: TGTGCCAGCAGTTTAGGGACAGGGGGTGGCTACACCTTC.

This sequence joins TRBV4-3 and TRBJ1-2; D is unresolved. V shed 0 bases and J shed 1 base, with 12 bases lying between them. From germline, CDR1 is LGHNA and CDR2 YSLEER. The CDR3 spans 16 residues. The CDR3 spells CASSQDTQLYNYGYTF. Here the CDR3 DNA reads TGCGCCAGCAGCCAAGATACACAGCTATATAACTATGGCTACACCTTC.

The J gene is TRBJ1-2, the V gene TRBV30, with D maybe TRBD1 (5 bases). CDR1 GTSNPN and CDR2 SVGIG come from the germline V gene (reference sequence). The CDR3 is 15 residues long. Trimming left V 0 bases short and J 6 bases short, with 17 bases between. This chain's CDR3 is CAWSVLSGNIHGYTF. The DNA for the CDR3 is TGTGCCTGGAGTGTACTCTCAGGGAATATCCATGGCTACACCTTC.

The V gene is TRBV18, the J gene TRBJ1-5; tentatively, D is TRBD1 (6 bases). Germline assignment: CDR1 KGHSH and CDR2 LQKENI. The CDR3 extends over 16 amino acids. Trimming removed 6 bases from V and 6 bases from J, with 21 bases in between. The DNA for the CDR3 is TGTGCCAGCTCCCCGGGGAGGGGGGGCGCCTCTCAGCCCCAGCATTTT. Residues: CASSPGRGGASQPQHF.

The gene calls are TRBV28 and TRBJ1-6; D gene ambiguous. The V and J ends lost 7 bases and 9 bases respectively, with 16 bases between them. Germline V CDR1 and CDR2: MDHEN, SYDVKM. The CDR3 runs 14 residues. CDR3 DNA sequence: TGTGCCAGCACCCCTAGCCCAGAACTTTCACCCCTCCACTTT. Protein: CASTPSPELSPLHF.

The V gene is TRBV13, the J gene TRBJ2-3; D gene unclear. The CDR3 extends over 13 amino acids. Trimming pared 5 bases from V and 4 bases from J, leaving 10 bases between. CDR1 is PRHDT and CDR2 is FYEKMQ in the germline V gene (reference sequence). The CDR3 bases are TGTGCCAGCAGCAAGTCAAGCGCAGATACGCAGTATTTT. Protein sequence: CASSKSSADTQYF.

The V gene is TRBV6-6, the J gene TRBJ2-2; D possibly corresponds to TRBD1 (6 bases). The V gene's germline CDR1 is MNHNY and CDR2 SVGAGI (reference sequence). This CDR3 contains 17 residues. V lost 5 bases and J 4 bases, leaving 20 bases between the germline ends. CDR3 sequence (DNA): TGTGCCAGCAGTCGTAGGGATGTCTGGGGGCCCACCGGGGAGCTGTTTTTT. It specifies CASSRRDVWGPTGELFF.